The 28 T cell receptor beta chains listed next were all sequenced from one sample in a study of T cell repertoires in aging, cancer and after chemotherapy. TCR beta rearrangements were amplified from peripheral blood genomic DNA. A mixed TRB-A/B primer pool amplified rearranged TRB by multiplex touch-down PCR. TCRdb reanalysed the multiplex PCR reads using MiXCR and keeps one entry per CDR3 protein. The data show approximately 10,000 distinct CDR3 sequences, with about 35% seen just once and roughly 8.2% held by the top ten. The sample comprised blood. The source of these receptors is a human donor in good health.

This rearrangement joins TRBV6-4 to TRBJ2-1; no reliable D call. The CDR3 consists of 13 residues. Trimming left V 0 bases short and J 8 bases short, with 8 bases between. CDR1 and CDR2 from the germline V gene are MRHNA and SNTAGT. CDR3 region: CASSDSGIHEQFF. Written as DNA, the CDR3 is TGTGCCAGCAGTGACTCCGGCATCCATGAGCAGTTCTTC.

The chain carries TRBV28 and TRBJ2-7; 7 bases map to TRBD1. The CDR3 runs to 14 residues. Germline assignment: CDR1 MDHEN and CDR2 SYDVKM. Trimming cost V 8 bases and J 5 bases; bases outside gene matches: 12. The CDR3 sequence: CASYGRDRAHEQYF. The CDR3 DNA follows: TGTGCCAGCTATGGCCGCGACAGGGCCCACGAGCAGTACTTC. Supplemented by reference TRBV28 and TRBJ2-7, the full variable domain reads DVKVTQSSRYLVKRTGEKVFLECVQDMDHENMFWYRQDPGLGLRLIYFSYDVKMKEKGDIPEGYSVSREKKERFSLILESASTNQTSMYLCASYGRDRAHEQYFGPGTRLTVT.

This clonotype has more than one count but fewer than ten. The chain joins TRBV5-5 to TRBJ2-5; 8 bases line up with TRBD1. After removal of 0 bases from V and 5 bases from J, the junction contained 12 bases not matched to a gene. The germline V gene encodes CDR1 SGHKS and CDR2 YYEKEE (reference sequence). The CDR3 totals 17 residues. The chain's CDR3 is CASSLADRGAWVETQYF. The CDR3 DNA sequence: TGTGCCAGCAGCTTGGCTGACAGGGGAGCTTGGGTGGAGACCCAGTACTTC. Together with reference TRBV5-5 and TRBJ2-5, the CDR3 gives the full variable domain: DAGVTQSPTHLIKTRGQQVTLRCSPISGHKSVSWYQQVLGQGPQFIFQYYEKEERGRGNFPDRFSARQFPNYSSELNVNALLLGDSALYLCASSLADRGAWVETQYFGPGTRLLVL.

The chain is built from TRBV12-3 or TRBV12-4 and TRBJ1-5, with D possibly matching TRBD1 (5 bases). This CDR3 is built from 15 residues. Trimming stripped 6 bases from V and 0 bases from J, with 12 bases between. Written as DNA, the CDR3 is TGTGCCAGCAGCCAAGGACAATCTAGCAATCAGCCCCAGCATTTT. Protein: CASSQGQSSNQPQHF.

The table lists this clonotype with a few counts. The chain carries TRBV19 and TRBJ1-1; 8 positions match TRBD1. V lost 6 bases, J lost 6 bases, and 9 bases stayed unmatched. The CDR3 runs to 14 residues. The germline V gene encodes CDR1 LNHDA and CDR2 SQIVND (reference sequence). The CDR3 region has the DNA TGTGCCAGTAGCTGGACAGGGTCGGGAGCTGAAGCTTTCTTT. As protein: CASSWTGSGAEAFF.

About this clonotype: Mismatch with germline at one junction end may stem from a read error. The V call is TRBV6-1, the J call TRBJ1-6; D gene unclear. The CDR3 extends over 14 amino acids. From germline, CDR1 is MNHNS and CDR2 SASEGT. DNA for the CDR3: TGTGCCAGCAGTTTCTTAGAGGATAATTCATCCCTCCACTTT. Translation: CASSFLEDNSSLHF.

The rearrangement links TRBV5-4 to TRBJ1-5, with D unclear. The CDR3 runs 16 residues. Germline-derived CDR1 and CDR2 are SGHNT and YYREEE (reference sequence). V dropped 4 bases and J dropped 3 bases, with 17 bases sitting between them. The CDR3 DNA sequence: TGTGCCAGCAGCCCGGGGATAGGTGGCAACAATCAGCCCCAGCATTTT. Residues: CASSPGIGGNNQPQHF. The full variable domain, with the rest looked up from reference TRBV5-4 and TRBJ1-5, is ETGVTQSPTHLIKTRGQQVTLRCSSQSGHNTVSWYQQALGQGPQFIFQYYREEENGRGNFPPRFSGLQFPNYSSELNVNALELDDSALYLCASSPGIGGNNQPQHFGDGTRLSIL.

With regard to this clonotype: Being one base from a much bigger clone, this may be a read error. The CDR3 nucleotides are TGCAGCGGGGCGGGAGGCCCAAACACCGCGGAGCTGTTTTTT. Its translation: CSGAGGPNTAELFF. The V gene is TRBV29-1, the J gene TRBJ2-2; TRBD2 matches 8 bases. CDR3 length: 14 amino acids. Germline CDR1 is SQVTM and CDR2 is ANQGSEA.

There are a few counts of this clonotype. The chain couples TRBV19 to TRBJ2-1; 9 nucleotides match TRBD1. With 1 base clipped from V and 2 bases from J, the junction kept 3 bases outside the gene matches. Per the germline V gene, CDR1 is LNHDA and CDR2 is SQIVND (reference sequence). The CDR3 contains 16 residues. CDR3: CASSIGGTGTYNEQFF. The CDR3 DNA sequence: TGTGCCAGTAGTATAGGTGGGACAGGGACCTACAATGAGCAGTTCTTC.

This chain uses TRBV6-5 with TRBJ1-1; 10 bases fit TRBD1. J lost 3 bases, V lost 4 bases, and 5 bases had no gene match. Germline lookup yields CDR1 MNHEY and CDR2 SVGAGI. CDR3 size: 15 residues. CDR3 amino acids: CASSSRTGGDTEAFF. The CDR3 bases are TGTGCCAGCAGTTCCCGGACAGGGGGAGACACTGAAGCTTTCTTT.

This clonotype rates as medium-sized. Here the CDR3 reads CSVDAGRDEQFF. The CDR3 coding sequence is TGCAGCGTTGACGCAGGTAGGGATGAGCAGTTCTTC. The chain joins TRBV29-1 to TRBJ2-1; D is uncertain. Germline values: CDR1 SQVTM, CDR2 ANQGSEA. V lost 3 bases, J lost 8 bases, and 11 bases lay in between. The CDR3 runs to 12 residues.

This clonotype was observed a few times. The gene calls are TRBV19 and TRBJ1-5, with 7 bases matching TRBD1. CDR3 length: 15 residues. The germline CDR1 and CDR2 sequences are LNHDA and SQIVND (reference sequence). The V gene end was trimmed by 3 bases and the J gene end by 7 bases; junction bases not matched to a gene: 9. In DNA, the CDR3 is TGTGCCAGTAGTATTAGGGCAGGGGGAAGACAGCCCCAGCATTTT. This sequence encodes CASSIRAGGRQPQHF.

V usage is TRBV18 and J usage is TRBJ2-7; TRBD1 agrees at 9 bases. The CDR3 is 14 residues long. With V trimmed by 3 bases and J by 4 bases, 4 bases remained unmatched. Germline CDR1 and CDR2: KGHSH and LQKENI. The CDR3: CASSPRDRVYEQYF. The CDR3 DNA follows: TGTGCCAGCTCACCGAGGGACAGGGTGTACGAGCAGTACTTC.

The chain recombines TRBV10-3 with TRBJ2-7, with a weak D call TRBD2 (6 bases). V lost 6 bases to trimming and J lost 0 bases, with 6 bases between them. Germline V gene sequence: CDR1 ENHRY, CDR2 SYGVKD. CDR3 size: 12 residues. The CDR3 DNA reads TGTGCCATCAGGGGGGGCTCCTACGAGCAGTACTTC. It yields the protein CAIRGGSYEQYF.

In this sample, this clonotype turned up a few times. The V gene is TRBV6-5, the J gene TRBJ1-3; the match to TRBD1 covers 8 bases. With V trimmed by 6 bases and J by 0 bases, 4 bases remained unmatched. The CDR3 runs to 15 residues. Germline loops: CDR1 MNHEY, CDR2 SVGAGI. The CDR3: CASSETGDSGNTIYF. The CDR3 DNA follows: TGTGCCAGCAGCGAGACAGGGGACTCTGGAAACACCATATATTTT.

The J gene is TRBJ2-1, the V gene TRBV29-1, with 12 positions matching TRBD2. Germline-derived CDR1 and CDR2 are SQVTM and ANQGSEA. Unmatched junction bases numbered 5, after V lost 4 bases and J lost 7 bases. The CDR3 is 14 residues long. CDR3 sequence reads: CSVVPSGRGNEQFF. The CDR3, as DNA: TGCAGCGTTGTACCTAGCGGGAGGGGGAATGAGCAGTTCTTC.

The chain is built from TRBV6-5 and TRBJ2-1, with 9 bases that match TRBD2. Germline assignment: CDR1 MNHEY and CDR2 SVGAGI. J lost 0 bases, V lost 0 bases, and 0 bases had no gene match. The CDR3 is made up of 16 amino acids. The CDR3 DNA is TGTGCCAGCAGTTACTCTAGCGGGAGCTCCTACAATGAGCAGTTCTTC. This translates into CASSYSSGSSYNEQFF.

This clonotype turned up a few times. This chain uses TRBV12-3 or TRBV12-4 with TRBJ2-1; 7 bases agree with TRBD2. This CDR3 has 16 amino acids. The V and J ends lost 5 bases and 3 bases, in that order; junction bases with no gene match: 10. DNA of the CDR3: TGTGCCAGCAGTGCTCTTGGAGGGAGGGTCTACAATGAGCAGTTCTTC. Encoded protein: CASSALGGRVYNEQFF.

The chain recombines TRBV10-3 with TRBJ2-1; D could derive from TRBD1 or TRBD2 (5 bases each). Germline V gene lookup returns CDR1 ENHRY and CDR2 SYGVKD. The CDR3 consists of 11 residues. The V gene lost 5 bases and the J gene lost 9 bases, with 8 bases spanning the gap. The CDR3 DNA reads TGTGCCATCAGTAGGGACCGTGAGCAGTTCTTC. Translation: CAISRDREQFF.

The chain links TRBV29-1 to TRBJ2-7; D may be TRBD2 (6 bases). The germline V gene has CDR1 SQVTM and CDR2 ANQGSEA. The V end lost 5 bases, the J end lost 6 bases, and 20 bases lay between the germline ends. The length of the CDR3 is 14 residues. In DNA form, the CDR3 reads TGCAGCGTTTCCGGGGGAGCCCTCCCTTCCGAGCAGTACTTC. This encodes CSVSGGALPSEQYF.

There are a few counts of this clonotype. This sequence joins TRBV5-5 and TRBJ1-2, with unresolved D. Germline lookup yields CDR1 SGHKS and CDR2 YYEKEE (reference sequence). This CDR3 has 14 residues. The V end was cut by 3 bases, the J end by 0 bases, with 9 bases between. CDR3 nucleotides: TGTGCCAGCAGCTACGGGCGTACTAACTATGGCTACACCTTC. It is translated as CASSYGRTNYGYTF.

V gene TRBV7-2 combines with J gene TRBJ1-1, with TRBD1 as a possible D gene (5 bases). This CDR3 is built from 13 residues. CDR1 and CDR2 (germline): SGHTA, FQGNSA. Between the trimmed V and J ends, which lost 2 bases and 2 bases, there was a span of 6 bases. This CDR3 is CASSLQGNTEAFF. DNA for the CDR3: TGTGCCAGCAGCTTACAGGGTAACACTGAAGCTTTCTTT.

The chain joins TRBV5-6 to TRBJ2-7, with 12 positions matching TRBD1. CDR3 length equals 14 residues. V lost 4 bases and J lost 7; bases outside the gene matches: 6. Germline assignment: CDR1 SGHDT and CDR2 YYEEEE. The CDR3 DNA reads TGTGCCAGCAGCCCGGGACAGGGGGCGGGGGAGCAGTACTTC. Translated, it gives CASSPGQGAGEQYF.

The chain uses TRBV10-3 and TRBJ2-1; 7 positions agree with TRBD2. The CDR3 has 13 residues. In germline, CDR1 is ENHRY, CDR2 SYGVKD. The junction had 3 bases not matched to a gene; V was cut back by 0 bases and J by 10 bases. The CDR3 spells CAISESGGVEQFF. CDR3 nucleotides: TGTGCCATCAGTGAGTCGGGAGGGGTCGAGCAGTTCTTC.

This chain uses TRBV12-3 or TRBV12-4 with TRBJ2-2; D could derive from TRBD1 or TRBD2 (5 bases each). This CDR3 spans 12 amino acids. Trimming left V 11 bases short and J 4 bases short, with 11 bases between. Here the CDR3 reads CAGGLATGELFF. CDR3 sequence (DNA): TGTGCCGGGGGTCTCGCCACCGGGGAGCTGTTTTTT.

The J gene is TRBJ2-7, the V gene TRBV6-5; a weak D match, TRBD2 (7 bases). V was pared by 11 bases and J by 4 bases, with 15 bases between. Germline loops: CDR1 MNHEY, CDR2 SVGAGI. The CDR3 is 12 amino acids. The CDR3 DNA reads TGTGCCGGGGGGGCTCCCGGGTACGAGCAGTACTTC. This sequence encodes CAGGAPGYEQYF.

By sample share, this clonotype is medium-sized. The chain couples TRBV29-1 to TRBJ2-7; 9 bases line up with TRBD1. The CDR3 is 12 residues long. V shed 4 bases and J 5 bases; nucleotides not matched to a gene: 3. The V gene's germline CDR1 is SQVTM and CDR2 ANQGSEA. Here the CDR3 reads CSVVGTGNEQYF. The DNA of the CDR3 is TGCAGCGTTGTAGGGACAGGGAACGAGCAGTACTTC.

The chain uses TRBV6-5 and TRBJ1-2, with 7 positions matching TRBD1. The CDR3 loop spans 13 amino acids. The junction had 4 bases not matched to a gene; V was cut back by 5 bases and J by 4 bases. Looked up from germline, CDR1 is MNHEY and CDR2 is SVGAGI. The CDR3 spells CASSTGVSYGYTF. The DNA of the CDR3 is TGTGCCAGCAGTACAGGGGTTTCCTATGGCTACACCTTC.